This entry features one T cell receptor (beta chain) sequence. Its matching antigen is unknown. The sample originates from a study of OX40 agonist ivuxolimab in advanced cancers. On the study more broadly: One patient with hepatocellular carcinoma and two with cutaneous melanoma, three in all, had partial responses.

Clones were read by immunoSEQ multiplex PCR, and TCRdb kept only the in-frame ones, dropping some. The sample has about 68,000 clones; approximately 83% are singletons. Study-wide results and limits: Researchers did not determine the expanded peripheral T cells' antigen specificity. Relatively little clonal expansion, among the lowest observed, appeared in partial responders at 0.1-3.0 mg/kg.

The CDR3 sequence is 15 residues long. The germline V gene encodes CDR1 SGHDT and CDR2 YYEEEE. V dropped 1 base and J dropped 1; count of bases not matched to a gene: 3. This sample comprised CD4+ or CD8+ T cells sorted from blood, obtained in a trial of the OX40 agonist ivuxolimab. The rearrangement uses TRBV5-6 and TRBJ1-1, with TRBD1 matching over 8 bases. This receptor was identified in an adult with an advanced solid tumor such as melanoma, head and neck, liver or kidney cancer. Written as DNA, the CDR3 is TGTGCCAGCAGCTTGCTAGGACAGGGGAACACTGAAGCTTTCTTT. It specifies CASSLLGQGNTEAFF.